One and the same sample provided the 13 T cell receptor beta chains below, sequenced in a study of cytomegalovirus exposure and HLA in healthy donors. Here immunoSEQ multiplex PCR was the method, and the copy in TCRdb shows in-frame clones only, minus some. The sample has hundreds of thousands of clones, 87% seen once. The specimen was PBMCs. The receptors stem from a man younger than 35 in good health and CMV-seropositive.

This chain links TRBV2 with TRBJ1-1, with D perhaps matching TRBD1 (6 bases). Trimming removed 6 bases from V and 5 bases from J, with 19 bases in between. The CDR3 extends over 15 amino acids. Germline V lookup: CDR1 SNHLY, CDR2 FYNNEI. The CDR3 sequence is CASSPLRGLETEAFF. The CDR3 DNA follows: TGTGCCAGCAGCCCTTTACGGGGGCTGGAGACTGAAGCTTTCTTT. The entire variable domain, with the rest obtained from reference TRBV2 and TRBJ1-1, is as follows: EPEVTQTPSHQVTQMGQEVILRCVPISNHLYFYWYRQILGQKVEFLVSFYNNEISEKSEIFDDQFSVERPDGSNFTLKIRSTKLEDSAMYFCASSPLRGLETEAFFGQGTRLTVV.

This chain connects TRBV7-9 to TRBJ2-7; D perhaps matches TRBD2 (5 bases). This CDR3 has 12 amino acids. Trimming removed 6 bases at V and 5 bases at J, with 11 bases between. Germline CDR1 SEHNR, CDR2 FQNEAQ (reference sequence). The CDR3 DNA reads TGTGCCAGCAGTACCGGGATCAACGAGCAGTACTTC. Translating gives CASSTGINEQYF.

This clone appeared once. The rearrangement uses TRBV29-1 and TRBJ2-7; the D gene could be TRBD1 or TRBD2 (5 bases each). The CDR3 spans 14 residues. Trimming took off 4 bases at V and 0 bases at J, with 13 bases between the two ends. Germline V gene sequence: CDR1 SQVTM, CDR2 ANQGSEA. The CDR3 protein is CSVADPGASYEQYF. For the CDR3, the DNA is TGCAGCGTTGCGGACCCCGGGGCCTCCTACGAGCAGTACTTC.

The genes are TRBV5-1 and TRBJ1-1; 10 nucleotides match TRBD1. Unmatched junction bases numbered 9, after V lost 5 bases and J lost 5 bases. Germline V CDR1 and CDR2: SGHRS, YFSETQ. This CDR3 contains 15 residues. CDR3 loop: CASRANPGQGTEAFF. In nucleotides, the CDR3 is TGCGCCAGCAGGGCAAATCCGGGACAGGGGACTGAAGCTTTCTTT.

Remarks on this clone: The same CDR3 also results from other DNA sequences found in this sample. This chain uses TRBV15 with TRBJ2-6; D unclear. The CDR3 loop spans 15 amino acids. With 3 bases removed from V and 0 bases from J, the gap between germline ends came to 6 bases. Germline values: CDR1 LNHNV, CDR2 YYDKDF (reference sequence). The CDR3 DNA follows: TGTGCCACCAGCAGGGGCAACTCTGGGGCCAACGTCCTGACTTTC. Protein product: CATSRGNSGANVLTF. Full variable domain (outside the CDR3, taken from reference TRBV15 and TRBJ2-6): DAMVIQNPRYQVTQFGKPVTLSCSQTLNHNVMYWYQQKSSQAPKLLFHYYDKDFNNEADTPDNFQSRRPNTSFCFLDIRSPGLGDTAMYLCATSRGNSGANVLTFGAGSRLTVL.

A remark on this clone: Other nucleotide sequences from this sample produce the same CDR3. This chain connects TRBV27 to TRBJ2-2, with D tentatively TRBD2 (7 bases). Germline V gene sequence: CDR1 MNHEY, CDR2 SMNVEV (reference sequence). The CDR3 sequence is 14 residues long. With 2 bases removed from V and 6 bases from J, the gap between germline ends came to 10 bases. This CDR3 reads CASSLKGGAGELFF. The CDR3 nucleotides are TGTGCCAGCAGTTTAAAGGGGGGGGCCGGGGAGCTGTTTTTT.

The J gene is TRBJ2-7, the V gene TRBV5-5; D is unclear. V lost 1 base and J 6 bases, leaving 11 bases between the germline ends. The V gene's germline CDR1 is SGHKS and CDR2 YYEKEE (reference sequence). The CDR3 spans 13 residues. CDR3 bases: TGTGCCAGCAGCTTGTCCCCCGCCGGCGAGCAGTACTTC. As protein: CASSLSPAGEQYF.

This clone has a single count. The chain uses TRBV19 and TRBJ1-4, with a weak D call TRBD1 (5 bases). The V end lost 3 bases, the J end lost 8 bases, and 16 bases lay between the germline ends. Germline CDR1 LNHDA, CDR2 SQIVND (reference sequence). The CDR3 is 15 amino acids. Here the CDR3 reads CASSMGGAPTEKLFF. In DNA, the CDR3 is TGTGCCAGTAGTATGGGTGGGGCCCCCACGGAAAAACTGTTTTTT. Filled out from reference TRBV19 and TRBJ1-4, the complete variable domain reads DGGITQSPKYLFRKEGQNVTLSCEQNLNHDAMYWYRQDPGQGLRLIYYSQIVNDFQKGDIAEGYSVSREKKESFPLTVTSAQKNPTAFYLCASSMGGAPTEKLFFGSGTQLSVL.

The rearrangement joins TRBV28 to TRBJ1-2; D not certain. This CDR3 comprises 11 residues. Germline-derived CDR1 and CDR2 are MDHEN and SYDVKM. The V end was cut by 6 bases, the J end by 2 bases, with 4 bases between. In nucleotides, the CDR3 is TGTGCCAGCAGCTCCAACTATGGCTACACCTTC. As protein: CASSSNYGYTF.

This chain uses TRBV19 with TRBJ1-2, with D possibly being TRBD1 (6 bases). V dropped 6 bases and J dropped 2 bases, with 13 bases sitting between them. Per the germline V gene, CDR1 is LNHDA and CDR2 is SQIVND (reference sequence). The CDR3 spans 14 residues. The chain's CDR3 is CASSYLGGNYGYTF. CDR3 DNA sequence: TGTGCCAGTAGCTACCTTGGGGGCAACTATGGCTACACCTTC.

This clone was detected once. V gene TRBV27 combines with J gene TRBJ1-5; D is ambiguous. V was pared by 5 bases and J by 5 bases, with 16 bases between. Germline loops: CDR1 MNHEY, CDR2 SMNVEV (reference sequence). The CDR3 runs to 15 residues. CDR3: CASSPLRERDQPQHF. The CDR3 coding sequence is TGTGCCAGCAGTCCACTAAGGGAGAGGGATCAGCCCCAGCATTTT.

V gene TRBV14 combines with J gene TRBJ2-3, with D perhaps being TRBD1 or TRBD2 (5 bases each). V shed 1 base and J shed 8 bases, with 7 bases lying between them. CDR3 length: 12 amino acids. CDR1 and CDR2 (germline): SGHDN, FVKESK. CDR3 sequence (DNA): TGTGCCAGCAGCCAAGTTGGGGGTACGCAGTATTTT. Amino acid sequence: CASSQVGGTQYF.

The genes are TRBV4-2 and TRBJ2-2; D remains ambiguous. This CDR3 is built from 14 residues. V lost 5 bases and J lost 6, with 13 bases in between. Germline CDR1 is LGHNA and CDR2 is YNFKEQ. In nucleotides, the CDR3 is TGTGCCAGCAGCTCGCGGATCTTAGCCGGGGAGCTGTTTTTT. It specifies CASSSRILAGELFF.